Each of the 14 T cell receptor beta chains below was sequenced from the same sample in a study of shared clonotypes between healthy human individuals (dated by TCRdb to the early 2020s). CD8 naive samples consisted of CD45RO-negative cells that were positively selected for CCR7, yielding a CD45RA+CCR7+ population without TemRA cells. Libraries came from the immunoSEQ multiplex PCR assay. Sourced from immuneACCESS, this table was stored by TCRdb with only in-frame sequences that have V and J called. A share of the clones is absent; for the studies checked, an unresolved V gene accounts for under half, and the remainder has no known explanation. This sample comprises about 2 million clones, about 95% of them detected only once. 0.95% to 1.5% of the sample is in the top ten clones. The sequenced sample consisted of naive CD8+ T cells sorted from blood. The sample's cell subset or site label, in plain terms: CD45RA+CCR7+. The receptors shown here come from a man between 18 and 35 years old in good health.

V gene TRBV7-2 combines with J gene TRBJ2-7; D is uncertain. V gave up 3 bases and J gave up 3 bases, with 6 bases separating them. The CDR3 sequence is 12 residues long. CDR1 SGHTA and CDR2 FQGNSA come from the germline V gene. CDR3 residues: CASSFSIYEQYF. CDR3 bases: TGTGCCAGCAGCTTCAGTATCTACGAGCAGTACTTC.

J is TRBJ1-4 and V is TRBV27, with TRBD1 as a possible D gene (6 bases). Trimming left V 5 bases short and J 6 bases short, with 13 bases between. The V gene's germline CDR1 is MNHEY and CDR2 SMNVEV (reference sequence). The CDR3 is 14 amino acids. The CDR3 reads CASSLTGSYEKLFF. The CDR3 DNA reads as TGTGCCAGCAGTCTGACAGGTTCTTATGAAAAACTGTTTTTT.

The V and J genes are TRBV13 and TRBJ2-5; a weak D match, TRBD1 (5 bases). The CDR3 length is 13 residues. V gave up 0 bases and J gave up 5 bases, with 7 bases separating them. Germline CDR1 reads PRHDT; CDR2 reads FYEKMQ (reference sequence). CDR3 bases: TGTGCCAGCAGCTTAGGACAGGTGGAGACCCAGTACTTC. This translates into CASSLGQVETQYF.

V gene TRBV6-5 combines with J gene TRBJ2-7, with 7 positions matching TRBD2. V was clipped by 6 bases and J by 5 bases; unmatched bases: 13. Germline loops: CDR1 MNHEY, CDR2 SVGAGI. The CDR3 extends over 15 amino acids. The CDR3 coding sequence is TGTGCCAGCAGCCCATCCGGGGGGATAGGGGACGAGCAGTACTTC. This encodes CASSPSGGIGDEQYF.

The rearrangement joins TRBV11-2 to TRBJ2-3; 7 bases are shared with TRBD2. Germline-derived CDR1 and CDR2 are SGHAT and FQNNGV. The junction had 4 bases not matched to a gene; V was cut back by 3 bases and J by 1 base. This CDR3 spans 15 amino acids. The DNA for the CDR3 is TGTGCCAGCAGCTTGAGCGGGGTCCGCACAGATACGCAGTATTTT. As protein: CASSLSGVRTDTQYF.

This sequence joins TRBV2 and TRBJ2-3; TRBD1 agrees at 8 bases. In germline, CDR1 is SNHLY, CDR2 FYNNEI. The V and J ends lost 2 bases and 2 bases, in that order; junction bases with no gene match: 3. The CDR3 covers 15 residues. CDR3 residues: CASSEWQGATDTQYF. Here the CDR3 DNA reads TGTGCCAGCAGTGAATGGCAGGGGGCCACAGATACGCAGTATTTT.

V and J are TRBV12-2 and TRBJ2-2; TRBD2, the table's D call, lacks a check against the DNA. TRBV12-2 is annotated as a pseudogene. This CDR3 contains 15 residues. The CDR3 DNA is TGTGCAAGTCGCTTACCCGCCTCGAGGGTCGGGGAGCTGTTTTTT. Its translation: CASRLPASRVGELFF.

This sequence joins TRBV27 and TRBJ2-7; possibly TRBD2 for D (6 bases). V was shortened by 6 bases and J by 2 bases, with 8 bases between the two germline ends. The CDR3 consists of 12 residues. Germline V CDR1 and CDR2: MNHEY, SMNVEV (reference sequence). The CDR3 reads CASREGPYEQYF. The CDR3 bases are TGTGCCAGCAGGGAGGGACCCTACGAGCAGTACTTC.

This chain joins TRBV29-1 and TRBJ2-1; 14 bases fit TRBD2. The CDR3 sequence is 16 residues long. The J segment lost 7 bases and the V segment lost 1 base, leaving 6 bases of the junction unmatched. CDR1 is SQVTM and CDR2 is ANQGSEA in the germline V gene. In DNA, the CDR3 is TGCAGCGTTGAAGGGACTAGCGGGAGGACGGAGAATGAGCAGTTCTTC. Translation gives CSVEGTSGRTENEQFF.

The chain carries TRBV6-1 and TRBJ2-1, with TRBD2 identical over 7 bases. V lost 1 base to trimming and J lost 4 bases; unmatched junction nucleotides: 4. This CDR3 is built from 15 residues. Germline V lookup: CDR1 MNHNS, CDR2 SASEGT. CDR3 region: CASSEGRGGYNEQFF. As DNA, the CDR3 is TGTGCCAGCAGTGAAGGGAGGGGAGGGTACAATGAGCAGTTCTTC.

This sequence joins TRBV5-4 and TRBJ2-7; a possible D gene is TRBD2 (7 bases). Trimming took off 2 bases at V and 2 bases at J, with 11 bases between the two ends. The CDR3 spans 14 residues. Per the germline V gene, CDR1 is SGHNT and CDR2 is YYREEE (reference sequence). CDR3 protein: CASSFGGPTYEQYF. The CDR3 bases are TGTGCCAGCAGCTTCGGGGGGCCCACCTACGAGCAGTACTTC.

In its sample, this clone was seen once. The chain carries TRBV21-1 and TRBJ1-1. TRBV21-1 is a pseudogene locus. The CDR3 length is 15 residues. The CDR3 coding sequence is TGTGCCAGCACCCCCCTCGGGGGTAAGGTCACTGAAGCTTTCTTT. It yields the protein CASTPLGGKVTEAFF.

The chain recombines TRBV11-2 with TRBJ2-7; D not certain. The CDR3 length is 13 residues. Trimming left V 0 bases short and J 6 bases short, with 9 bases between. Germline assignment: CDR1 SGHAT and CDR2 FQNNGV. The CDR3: CASSLDGSLEQYF. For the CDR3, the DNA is TGTGCCAGCAGCTTAGATGGTTCGCTCGAGCAGTACTTC.

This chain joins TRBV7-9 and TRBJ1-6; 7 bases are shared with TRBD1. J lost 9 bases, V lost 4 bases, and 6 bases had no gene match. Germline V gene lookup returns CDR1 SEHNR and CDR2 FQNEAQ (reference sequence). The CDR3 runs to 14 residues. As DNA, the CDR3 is TGTGCCAGCAGCTCGACAGGGCACGGTTCACCCCTCCACTTT. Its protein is CASSSTGHGSPLHF.